Listed here are 5 T cell receptor beta chains from one sample, sequenced in a study of tumor-infiltrating lymphocytes in localized non-small cell lung cancer. Profiled with immunoSEQ multiplex PCR; TCRdb holds only in-frame clones, not every one. The sample lists around 12,000 clones, approximately 86% occurring once. The sequenced material came from uninvolved lung tissue not adjacent to the tumor. The origin of the receptors is a human donor with non-small cell lung cancer.

The CDR3 loop is CASSRTPNYGYTF. CDR3 DNA: TGTGCCAGTAGTCGGACACCTAACTATGGCTACACCTTC. V is TRBV19 and J is TRBJ1-2; maybe TRBD1 (5 bases). Germline-derived CDR1 and CDR2 are LNHDA and SQIVND (reference sequence). This CDR3 spans 13 amino acids. V shed 5 bases and J shed 0 bases, with 7 bases lying between them.

This clone is large (0.1 to 1%). Other DNA sequences in this specimen translate into the identical CDR3. The chain carries TRBV11-2 and TRBJ1-1; weak D call: TRBD1 (6 bases). Germline lookup yields CDR1 SGHAT and CDR2 FQNNGV. Trimming cost V 3 bases and J 4 bases, with 15 bases left between them. This CDR3 has 15 residues. As DNA, the CDR3 is TGTGCCAGCAGCTTTTCGGGGGGCGCGGGCACTGAAGCTTTCTTT. Amino acid sequence: CASSFSGGAGTEAFF. Drawing the rest from reference TRBV11-2 and TRBJ1-1, the complete variable domain is EAGVAQSPRYKIIEKRQSVAFWCNPISGHATLYWYQQILGQGPKLLIQFQNNGVVDDSQLPKDRFSAERLKGVDSTLKIQPAKLEDSAVYLCASSFSGGAGTEAFFGQGTRLTVV.

This chain links TRBV28 with TRBJ1-4; tentative D call: TRBD1 (5 bases). V was shortened by 6 bases and J by 6 bases, with 29 bases between the two germline ends. Germline lookup yields CDR1 MDHEN and CDR2 SYDVKM. The CDR3 sequence is 19 residues long. The CDR3 here is CASSSPRTRQSVRHEKLFF. The CDR3 DNA reads as TGTGCCAGCAGCTCACCCCGGACGAGACAGTCCGTCCGTCATGAAAAACTGTTTTTT.

The rearrangement links TRBV25-1 to TRBJ1-3; 7 bases line up with TRBD1. Germline trimming cut 4 bases from V and 0 bases from J; bases unmatched to any gene: 0. Looked up from germline, CDR1 is MGHDK and CDR2 is SYGVNS. The CDR3 loop spans 14 amino acids. In DNA form, the CDR3 reads TGTGCCAGCAGTGGACAGGGCTCTGGAAACACCATATATTTT. It is translated as CASSGQGSGNTIYF.

The chain employs TRBV5-6 and TRBJ1-3; D perhaps matches TRBD1 (5 bases). The CDR3 consists of 16 residues. V was pared by 4 bases and J by 0 bases, with 14 bases between. CDR1 and CDR2 from the germline V gene are SGHDT and YYEEEE. The CDR3 reads CASSPGGGTSGNTIYF. The CDR3 nucleotides are TGTGCCAGCAGCCCCGGGGGAGGTACCTCTGGAAACACCATATATTTT. Based on the CDR3 plus reference TRBV5-6 and TRBJ1-3, the full variable domain is DAGVTQSPTHLIKTRGQQVTLRCSPKSGHDTVSWYQQALGQGPQFIFQYYEEEERQRGNFPDRFSGHQFPNYSSELNVNALLLGDSALYLCASSPGGGTSGNTIYFGEGSWLTVV.